Included here is one T cell receptor (beta chain) sequence, with context. The assay was immunoSEQ multiplex PCR, and TCRdb's table has in-frame clones only and misses some. The data hold some 130,000 clones, with roughly 97% observed a single time. Per the germline V gene, CDR1 is SGHNT and CDR2 is YENEEA. The J segment lost 4 bases and the V segment lost 9 bases, leaving 11 bases of the junction unmatched. The CDR3 extends over 14 amino acids. The data originate from a study of T cell changes during pregnancy in multiple sclerosis. This specimen consisted of peripheral blood, obtained after pregnancy. The origin of this receptor is a female donor with multiple sclerosis, enrolled in a pregnancy study. The V and J genes are TRBV11-3 and TRBJ2-7; 8 bases align to TRBD2. The CDR3: CARELPGLDYEQYF. CDR3 nucleotides: TGTGCCAGGGAACTCCCGGGACTAGATTACGAGCAGTACTTC.